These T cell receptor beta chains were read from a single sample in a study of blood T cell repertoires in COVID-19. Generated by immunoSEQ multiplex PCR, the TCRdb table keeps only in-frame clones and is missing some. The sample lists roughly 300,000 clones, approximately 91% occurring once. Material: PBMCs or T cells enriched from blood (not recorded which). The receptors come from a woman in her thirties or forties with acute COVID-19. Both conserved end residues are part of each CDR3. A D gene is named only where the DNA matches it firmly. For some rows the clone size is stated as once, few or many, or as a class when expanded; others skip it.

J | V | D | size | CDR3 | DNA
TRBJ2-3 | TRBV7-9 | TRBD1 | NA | CASSLRGGTGVDTQYF | TGTGCCAGCAGCTTAAGAGGGGGGACAGGGGTAGATACGCAGTATTTT
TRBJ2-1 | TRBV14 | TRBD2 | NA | CASSSGTSAYNEQFF | TGTGCCAGCAGCTCCGGGACTAGCGCTTACAATGAGCAGTTCTTC
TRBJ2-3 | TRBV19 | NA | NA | CASSILRERAPDTQYF | TGTGCCAGTAGTATACTTCGGGAGAGGGCCCCAGATACGCAGTATTTT
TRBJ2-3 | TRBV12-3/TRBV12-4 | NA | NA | CASSSRVGEQYF | TGTGCCAGCAGTTCCAGGGTTGGGGAGCAGTATTTT
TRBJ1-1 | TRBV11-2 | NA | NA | CASSYQRTAVTEAFF | TGTGCCAGCAGCTACCAGAGGACAGCAGTCACTGAAGCTTTCTTT
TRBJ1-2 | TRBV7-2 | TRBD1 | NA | CASSPRGYSYTF | TGTGCCAGCAGCCCCAGGGGGTATAGCTACACCTTC
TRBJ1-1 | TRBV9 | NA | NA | CASSAQGFVNTEAFF | TGTGCCAGCAGCGCCCAGGGGTTCGTGAACACTGAAGCTTTCTTT
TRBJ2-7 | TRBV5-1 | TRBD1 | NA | CASSSTRDRVIYEQYF | TGCGCCAGCAGCTCAACCCGGGACAGGGTGATCTACGAGCAGTACTTC
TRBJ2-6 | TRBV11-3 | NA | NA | CASSLHRSPSGANVLTF | TGTGCCAGCAGCTTACATCGGAGCCCTTCTGGGGCCAACGTCCTGACTTTC
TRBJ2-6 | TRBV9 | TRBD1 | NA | CASSVEDRVSAGANVLTF | TGTGCCAGCAGCGTAGAGGACAGGGTCTCGGCTGGGGCCAACGTCCTGACTTTC
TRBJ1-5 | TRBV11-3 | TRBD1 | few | CASSLERDRGWNQPQHF | TGTGCCAGCAGCTTAGAGAGGGACAGGGGTTGGAATCAGCCCCAGCATTTT
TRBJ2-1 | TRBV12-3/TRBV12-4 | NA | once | CASSLAQTVRYFF | TGTGCCAGCAGTTTAGCCCAAACAGTGCGTTATTTCTTC
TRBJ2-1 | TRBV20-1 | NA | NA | CSASGGLNEQFF | TGCAGTGCTAGTGGTGGACTCAATGAGCAGTTCTTC
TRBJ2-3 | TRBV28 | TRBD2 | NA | CASSGGGGGGTDTQYF | TGTGCCAGCAGTGGTGGTGGCGGGGGGGGAACAGATACGCAGTATTTT
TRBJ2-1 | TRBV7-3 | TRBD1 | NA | CASSSTGGYNEQFF | TGTGCCAGCAGCTCGACAGGGGGCTACAATGAGCAGTTCTTC
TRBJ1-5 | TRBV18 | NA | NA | CASSIKARGNQPQHF | TGTGCCAGCTCGATCAAAGCCCGGGGCAATCAGCCCCAGCATTTT
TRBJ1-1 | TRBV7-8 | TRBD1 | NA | CASSPNRGSGTEAFF | TGTGCCAGCAGCCCGAACAGGGGGAGTGGCACTGAAGCTTTCTTT
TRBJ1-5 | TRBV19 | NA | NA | CASSIGRGTPQHF | TGTGCCAGTAGTATCGGTAGGGGAACGCCCCAGCATTTT
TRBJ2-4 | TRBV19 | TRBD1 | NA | CASRSTGGGGNIQYF | TGTGCCAGTAGATCGACAGGGGGCGGCGGAAACATTCAGTACTTC
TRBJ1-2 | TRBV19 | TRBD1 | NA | CASTPGQGRSNYGYTF | TGTGCCAGTACTCCGGGACAGGGGAGGTCTAACTATGGCTACACCTTC
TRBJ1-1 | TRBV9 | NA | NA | CASSARWYTEAFF | TGTGCCAGCAGCGCCAGGTGGTACACTGAAGCTTTCTTT
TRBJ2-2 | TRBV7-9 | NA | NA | CASSVGLRTGELFF | TGTGCCAGCAGCGTCGGACTGAGGACCGGGGAGCTGTTTTTT
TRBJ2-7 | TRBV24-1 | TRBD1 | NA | CATEGASYEQYF | TGTGCCACCGAGGGGGCGTCTTACGAGCAGTACTTC
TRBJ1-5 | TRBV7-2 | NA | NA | CASSTGSSNQPQHF | TGTGCCAGCAGCACAGGGTCAAGCAATCAGCCCCAGCATTTT
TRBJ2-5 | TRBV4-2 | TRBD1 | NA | CASSQPIQGVKETQYF | TGTGCCAGCAGCCAACCAATACAGGGGGTAAAAGAGACCCAGTACTTC
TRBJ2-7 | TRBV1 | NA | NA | CTSSLRNGGPGWGYF | TGCACCAGCAGCCTGCGAAACGGGGGGCCAGGTTGGGGTTACTTC
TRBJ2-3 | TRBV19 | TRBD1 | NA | CASNGQGTDTQYF | TGTGCCAGTAATGGACAGGGGACAGATACGCAGTATTTT
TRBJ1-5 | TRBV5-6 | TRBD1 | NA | CASSPGQGDNQPQHF | TGTGCCAGCAGCCCGGGACAGGGGGACAATCAGCCCCAGCATTTT
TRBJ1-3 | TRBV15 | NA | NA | CATSRARGSGNTIYF | TGTGCCACCAGCAGAGCCAGGGGCTCTGGAAACACCATATATTTT
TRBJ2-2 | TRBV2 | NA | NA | CASSVRVPGELFF | TGTGCCAGCAGTGTCAGGGTCCCCGGGGAGCTGTTTTTT
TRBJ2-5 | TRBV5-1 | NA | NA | CASSLAPTVQETQYF | TGCGCCAGCAGCTTGGCCCCGACAGTCCAAGAGACCCAGTACTTC